One and the same sample provided the 8 T cell receptor beta chains below, sequenced in a study of blood T cells in healthy people across ages. The second PCR ran about 6 to 12 cycles with a sample-barcoded 5' primer and J-beta primers. TCRdb processed the 5' RACE reads anew with MiXCR; each CDR3 protein has one entry. The sample shows about 1.6 million distinct CDR3 sequences, approximately 32% of them seen only once. The sample taken for sequencing was blood. The source is a woman in her 30s in good health.

This chain joins TRBV7-3 and TRBJ2-3, with a weak D call TRBD2 (6 bases). Germline loops: CDR1 SGHTA, CDR2 FQGTGA. The CDR3 length is 14 residues. Trimming removed 1 base from V and 4 bases from J, with 9 bases in between. CDR3 loop: CASSLKRDSDTQYF. As DNA, the CDR3 is TGTGCCAGCAGCTTAAAACGGGACTCAGATACGCAGTATTTT.

The J gene is TRBJ2-1, the V gene TRBV4-1; TRBD2 might be the D (7 bases). Trimming left V 5 bases short and J 5 bases short, with 13 bases between. There are 14 residues in the CDR3. The germline gives CDR1 MGHRA, CDR2 YSYEKL. CDR3 DNA: TGCGCCAGCAGCTGGGAGGGGGGGCACAATGAGCAGTTCTTC. Translation gives CASSWEGGHNEQFF.

Turning to this clonotype: Mismatch with germline at one junction end may stem from a read error. The V gene is TRBV9, the J gene TRBJ2-1; D could derive from TRBD1 or TRBD2 (5 bases each). The CDR3 contains 15 residues. CDR1 and CDR2 (germline): SGDLS, YYNGEE. The CDR3 is CANSVVSGPKNEQFF. CDR3 nucleotide sequence: TGTGCCAACAGCGTAGTATCGGGGCCAAAAAATGAGCAGTTCTTC. The full variable domain, with the rest looked up from reference TRBV9 and TRBJ2-1, is DSGVTQTPKHLITATGQRVTLRCSPRSGDLSVYWYQQSLDQGLQFLIQYYNGEERAKGNILERFSAQQFPDLHSELNLSSLELGDSALYFCANSVVSGPKNEQFFGPGTRLTVL.

Of note for this clonotype: The junction departs from germline at one end; a sequencing error may be responsible. DNA of the CDR3: TGTGCCAGCAGTTTGAGGCGGGGGGTCCAAGAGACCCAGCACTTC. It encodes CASSLRRGVQETQHF. The chain couples TRBV27 to TRBJ2-5; 8 bases align to TRBD2. The CDR3 is 15 amino acids. The germline V gene encodes CDR1 MNHEY and CDR2 SMNVEV (reference sequence).

Concerning this clonotype: At one boundary the junction diverges from the germline segment, which might be a read error. The CDR3 here is CASSLRTVQGTQYF. As DNA, the CDR3 is TGCGCCAGCAGCCTCCGGACAGTACAAGGGACCCAGTACTTC. The chain recombines TRBV4-1 with TRBJ2-5, with D possibly matching TRBD1 (6 bases). The CDR3 contains 14 residues. Germline V gives CDR1 MGHRA, CDR2 YSYEKL.

The chain carries TRBV9 and TRBJ2-7, with D perhaps TRBD1 (6 bases). Looked up from germline, CDR1 is SGDLS and CDR2 is YYNGEE. This CDR3 is built from 15 residues. With 0 bases removed from V and 5 bases from J, the gap between germline ends came to 15 bases. Here the CDR3 reads CASSVDPQGTHEQYF. The DNA of the CDR3 is TGTGCCAGCAGCGTAGATCCCCAGGGGACCCACGAGCAGTACTTC.

This clonotype has only a few counts. V and J are TRBV14 and TRBJ2-3, with 9 positions matching TRBD1. The CDR3 runs to 15 residues. Germline CDR1 reads SGHDN; CDR2 reads FVKESK. With V trimmed by 4 bases and J by 5 bases, 7 bases remained unmatched. The CDR3: CASSRGTGLLDTQYF. In nucleotides, the CDR3 is TGTGCCAGCAGCCGCGGGACAGGGCTTTTAGATACGCAGTATTTT.

This clonotype occurred a few times. V is TRBV24-1 and J is TRBJ2-3; D unclear. CDR1 and CDR2 from the germline V gene are KGHDR and SFDVKD. The CDR3 has 16 residues. Trimming shortened V by 6 bases and J by 0 bases, and 15 bases separated the two germline ends. Written as DNA, the CDR3 is TGTGCCACCAGTCCGAAGATATCATCTAGCACAGATACGCAGTATTTT. Translated: CATSPKISSSTDTQYF.